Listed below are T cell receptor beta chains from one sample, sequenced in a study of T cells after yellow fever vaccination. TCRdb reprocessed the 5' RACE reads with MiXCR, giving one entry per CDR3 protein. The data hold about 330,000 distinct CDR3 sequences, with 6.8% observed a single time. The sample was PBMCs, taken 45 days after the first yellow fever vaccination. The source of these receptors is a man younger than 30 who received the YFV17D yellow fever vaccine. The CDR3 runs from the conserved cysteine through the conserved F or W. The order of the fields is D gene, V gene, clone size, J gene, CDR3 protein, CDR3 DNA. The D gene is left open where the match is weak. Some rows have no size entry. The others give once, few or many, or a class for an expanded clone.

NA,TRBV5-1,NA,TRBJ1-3,CASSSGPGSGNTIYF,TGCGCCAGCAGCTCAGGACCGGGCTCTGGAAACACCATATATTTT
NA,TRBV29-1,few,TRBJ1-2,CSGTLGGGYGYTF,TGCAGCGGGACCCTTGGGGGGGGATATGGCTACACCTTC
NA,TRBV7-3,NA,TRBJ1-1,CASSFQWMNTEAFF,TGTGCCAGCAGCTTTCAGTGGATGAACACTGAAGCTTTCTTT
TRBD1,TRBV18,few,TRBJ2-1,CASSPPGQGPHEQFF,TGTGCCAGCTCACCACCGGGACAGGGCCCCCATGAGCAGTTCTTC
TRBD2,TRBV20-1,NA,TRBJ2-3,CSAEIGTSGGDTQYF,TGCAGTGCTGAAATCGGGACTAGCGGAGGGGATACGCAGTATTTT
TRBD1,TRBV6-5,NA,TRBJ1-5,CASSSEGAGHQPQHF,TGTGCCAGCAGTTCCGAGGGGGCAGGTCATCAGCCCCAGCATTTT
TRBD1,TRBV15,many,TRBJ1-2,CATSRRDRGLQGYTF,TGTGCCACCAGCCGCCGGGACAGGGGGCTCCAGGGCTACACCTTC
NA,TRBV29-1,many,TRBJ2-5,CSVDTGARPQYF,TGCAGCGTTGACACCGGGGCTCGGCCCCAGTACTTC
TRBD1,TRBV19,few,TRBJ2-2,CASSMGQGNTGELFF,TGTGCCAGTAGTATGGGACAGGGGAACACCGGGGAGCTGTTTTTT
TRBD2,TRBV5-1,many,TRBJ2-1,CASSPSSLAGGTYNEQFF,TGCGCCAGCAGCCCGAGCTCACTAGCGGGGGGAACCTACAATGAGCAGTTCTTC
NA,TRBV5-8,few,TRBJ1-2,CASSFRQFNYGYTF,TGTGCCAGCAGCTTCAGGCAATTTAACTATGGCTACACCTTC
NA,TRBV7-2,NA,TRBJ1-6,CASSPQGTSWSYNSPLHF,TGTGCCAGCAGCCCCCAGGGCACTTCATGGTCCTATAATTCACCCCTCCACTTT
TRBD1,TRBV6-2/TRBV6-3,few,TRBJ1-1,CASSWTGTGGTEAFF,TGTGCCAGCAGTTGGACCGGGACAGGCGGCACTGAAGCTTTCTTT